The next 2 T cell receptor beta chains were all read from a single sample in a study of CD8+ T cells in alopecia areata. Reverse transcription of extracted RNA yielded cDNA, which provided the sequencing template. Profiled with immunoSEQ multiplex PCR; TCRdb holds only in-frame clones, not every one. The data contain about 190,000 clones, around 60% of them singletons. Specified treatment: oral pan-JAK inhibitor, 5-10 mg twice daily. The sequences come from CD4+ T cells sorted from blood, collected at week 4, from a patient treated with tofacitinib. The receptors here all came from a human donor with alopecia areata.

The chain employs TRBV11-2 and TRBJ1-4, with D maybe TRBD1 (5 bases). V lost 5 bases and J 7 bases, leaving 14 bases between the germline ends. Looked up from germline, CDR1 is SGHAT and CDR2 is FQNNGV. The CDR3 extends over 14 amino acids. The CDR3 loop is CASSLGLSGEKLFF. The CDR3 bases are TGTGCCAGCAGCCTGGGACTTTCCGGTGAAAAACTGTTTTTT.

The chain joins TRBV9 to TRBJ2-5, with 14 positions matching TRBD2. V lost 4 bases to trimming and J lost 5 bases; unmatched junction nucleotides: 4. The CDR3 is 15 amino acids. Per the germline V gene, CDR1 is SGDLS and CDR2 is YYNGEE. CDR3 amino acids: CASSPGTSGSETQYF. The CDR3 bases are TGTGCCAGCAGCCCCGGGACTAGCGGGAGTGAGACCCAGTACTTC.